Listed here are 28 T cell receptor beta chains from one sample, sequenced in a study of T cells after yellow fever vaccination. TCRdb processed the 5' RACE reads anew with MiXCR; each CDR3 protein has one entry. The data contain 300,000 to 450,000 distinct CDR3 sequences, roughly 6.1% of them singletons. The material was PBMCs, obtained 5 days after the yellow fever booster vaccination. These receptors all come from a man younger than 40 who received the YFV17D yellow fever vaccine.

Ten or more counts support this clonotype. Germline is not matched at one junction end, which may reflect a read error. This chain links TRBV7-7 with TRBJ2-1; 8 nucleotides match TRBD2. The CDR3 is 14 amino acids. Germline lookup yields CDR1 SSHAT and CDR2 FNYEAQ (reference sequence). This chain's CDR3 is CASSLDLAGGEQFF. CDR3 DNA: TGTGCTAGCAGCTTAGACCTAGCGGGCGGTGAGCAGTTCTTC.

This clonotype was observed many times. V gene TRBV12-3 or TRBV12-4 combines with J gene TRBJ2-1; 10 bases map to TRBD1. The CDR3 loop spans 16 amino acids. The junction had 10 bases not matched to a gene; V was cut back by 6 bases and J by 5 bases. Here the CDR3 reads CASSLTPDRGHNEQFF. In DNA, the CDR3 is TGTGCCAGCAGCCTAACTCCAGACAGGGGGCACAATGAGCAGTTCTTC.

At least ten counts were recorded for this clonotype. CDR3 coding DNA: TGTGCCAGCAGCCCCTCCAGCGGGAGGGAAGCCTACGAGCAGTACTTC. Residues: CASSPSSGREAYEQYF. The V and J genes are TRBV11-2 and TRBJ2-7; TRBD2 aligns across 10 bases. This CDR3 is 16 amino acids long. Trimming took 5 bases from V and 2 from J; bases not matched to a gene: 9. Looked up from germline, CDR1 is SGHAT and CDR2 is FQNNGV.

This clonotype was observed a few times. This chain uses TRBV20-1 with TRBJ2-5; 9 bases line up with TRBD2. The junction had 7 bases not matched to a gene; V was cut back by 6 bases and J by 2 bases. From germline, CDR1 is DFQATT and CDR2 SNEGSKA (reference sequence). This CDR3 region has 14 residues. The CDR3 reads CSARKTSGQETQYF. The CDR3 nucleotides are TGCAGTGCCAGAAAGACTAGCGGTCAAGAGACCCAGTACTTC.

CDR3 sequence: CASSPTGTTNEQFF. CDR3 DNA: TGTGCCAGCAGCCCCACCGGGACTACGAATGAGCAGTTCTTC. This chain joins TRBV11-1 and TRBJ2-1; 7 bases agree with TRBD2. With V trimmed by 5 bases and J by 7 bases, 8 bases remained unmatched. Germline CDR1 is SGHAT and CDR2 is FQDESV (reference sequence). This CDR3 is 14 amino acids long.

For the CDR3, the DNA is TGTGCCAGCAGCGACTTAGCGGGAGGGGGAGATACGCAGTATTTT. Its translation is CASSDLAGGGDTQYF. V gene TRBV9 combines with J gene TRBJ2-3, with 11 bases aligning to TRBD2. Germline-derived CDR1 and CDR2 are SGDLS and YYNGEE. The length of the CDR3 is 15 residues. The trim removed 3 bases at V and 5 bases at J, leaving 5 bases unmatched.

This clonotype was counted many times. The V gene is TRBV14, the J gene TRBJ2-7, with D perhaps TRBD2 (6 bases). Germline V gene lookup returns CDR1 SGHDN and CDR2 FVKESK. The CDR3 sequence is 12 residues long. V was cut by 4 bases and J by 2 bases, with 6 bases left in between. CDR3 bases: TGTGCCAGCAGCCGACTAGCCTACGAGCAGTACTTC. Protein sequence: CASSRLAYEQYF.

In its sample, this clonotype was seen many times. The genes are TRBV29-1 and TRBJ2-3, with no clear D. The CDR3 loop spans 10 amino acids. V dropped 6 bases and J dropped 7 bases, with 8 bases sitting between them. CDR1 is SQVTM and CDR2 is ANQGSEA in the germline V gene. Here the CDR3 DNA reads TGCAGCGTGGAGAGGAATACGCAGTATTTT. This codes for CSVERNTQYF.

This clonotype was detected ten times or more. This chain links TRBV5-1 with TRBJ2-7; 10 nucleotides match TRBD1. V was clipped by 3 bases and J by 5 bases; unmatched bases: 8. Germline V lookup: CDR1 SGHRS, CDR2 YFSETQ. This CDR3 is built from 15 residues. The CDR3 here is CASSSPGQGFHEQYF. Written as DNA, the CDR3 is TGCGCCAGCAGCTCTCCGGGACAGGGGTTCCACGAGCAGTACTTC.

The table lists this clonotype with a few counts. The CDR3 spells CASSFDRGNQPQHF. CDR3 coding DNA: TGTGCCAGCAGCTTTGACAGGGGGAATCAGCCCCAGCATTTT. The genes are TRBV12-3 or TRBV12-4 and TRBJ1-5, with TRBD1 identical over 9 bases. V shed 6 bases, J shed 4 bases, and the junction held 4 bases outside the gene matches. This CDR3 spans 14 amino acids.

This clonotype was seen just once. The rearrangement links TRBV20-1 to TRBJ1-5; a possible D gene is TRBD1 (6 bases). The CDR3 extends over 14 amino acids. Trimming took 5 bases from V and 2 from J, leaving 13 bases between them. Germline CDR1 reads DFQATT; CDR2 reads SNEGSKA (reference sequence). The CDR3 sequence is CSAPADSGNQPQHF. The CDR3 DNA reads TGCAGTGCTCCCGCGGACAGTGGCAATCAGCCCCAGCATTTT.

This clonotype appeared many times. The chain joins TRBV10-3 to TRBJ2-2, with 8 bases aligning to TRBD2. After removal of 2 bases from V and 7 bases from J, the junction contained 6 bases not matched to a gene. CDR1 and CDR2 from the germline V gene are ENHRY and SYGVKD. This CDR3 comprises 15 residues. CDR3 nucleotides: TGTGCCATCAGTGAGAGTAGCGGGGATTTCGGGGAGCTGTTTTTT. This translates into CAISESSGDFGELFF.

Only a few counts were recorded for this clonotype. The chain recombines TRBV4-3 with TRBJ2-1; D is ambiguous. V lost 4 bases to trimming and J lost 9 bases, with 13 bases between them. In germline, CDR1 is LGHNA, CDR2 YSLEER. The length of the CDR3 is 13 residues. CDR3 protein: CASSPRLNPEQFF. CDR3 DNA: TGCGCCAGCAGCCCCCGATTGAACCCTGAGCAGTTCTTC.

There are a few counts of this clonotype. The V and J genes are TRBV29-1 and TRBJ2-1, with D hard to call. Germline V gene data show CDR1 as SQVTM and CDR2 as ANQGSEA. Between the trimmed V and J ends, which lost 6 bases and 8 bases, there was a span of 14 bases. CDR3 length equals 12 residues. The CDR3 bases are TGCAGCGTGGACCCTTACCGCCATGAGCAGTTCTTC. Translating it yields CSVDPYRHEQFF.

This chain uses TRBV12-3 or TRBV12-4 with TRBJ2-2; 12 positions match TRBD2. The J segment lost 5 bases and the V segment lost 2 bases, leaving 3 bases of the junction unmatched. The CDR3 is 16 residues long. CDR3 region: CASSLLAGGPTGELFF. DNA of the CDR3: TGTGCCAGCAGTTTACTAGCGGGAGGGCCGACCGGGGAGCTGTTTTTT.

The chain has TRBV5-1 and TRBJ2-3; possibly TRBD2 for D (6 bases). The CDR3 is 15 residues long. The V gene lost 4 bases and the J gene lost 2 bases, with 14 bases spanning the gap. The germline V gene encodes CDR1 SGHRS and CDR2 YFSETQ. CDR3 coding DNA: TGCGCCAGCAGCCCTTCGGGAGCATACACAGATACGCAGTATTTT. It encodes CASSPSGAYTDTQYF. The whole variable domain, remainder taken from reference TRBV5-1 and TRBJ2-3, is KAGVTQTPRYLIKTRGQQVTLSCSPISGHRSVSWYQQTPGQGLQFLFEYFSETQRNKGNFPGRFSGRQFSNSRSEMNVSTLELGDSALYLCASSPSGAYTDTQYFGPGTRLTVL.

The chain links TRBV5-1 to TRBJ2-3; 13 bases are shared with TRBD2. The CDR3 is 16 amino acids. V dropped 4 bases and J dropped 5; count of bases not matched to a gene: 7. Looked up from germline, CDR1 is SGHRS and CDR2 is YFSETQ. The CDR3 spells CASSPGTSGKGDTQYF. The CDR3 coding sequence is TGCGCCAGCAGCCCCGGGACTAGCGGGAAGGGAGATACGCAGTATTTT.

Many counts were recorded for this clonotype. V and J are TRBV11-2 and TRBJ2-7, with TRBD2 matching 9 bases. Germline-derived CDR1 and CDR2 are SGHAT and FQNNGV. CDR3 size: 19 residues. With V trimmed by 7 bases and J by 7 bases, 26 bases remained unmatched. The CDR3, as DNA: TGTGCCAGCAAAGCGGTGAGCGGGAGGCACAGAAGTCGGAGTGGGGAGCAGTACTTC. Its translation is CASKAVSGRHRSRSGEQYF.

V usage is TRBV7-9 and J usage is TRBJ2-4, with a possible D match to TRBD2 (5 bases). The germline V gene has CDR1 SEHNR and CDR2 FQNEAQ (reference sequence). The V end was cut by 5 bases, the J end by 7 bases, with 21 bases between. This CDR3 comprises 16 residues. CDR3 bases: TGTGCCAGCAGCCTGTATTATAGCGAAAGTACGAACATTCAGTACTTC. It is translated as CASSLYYSESTNIQYF.

This chain connects TRBV9 to TRBJ2-1; D may be TRBD1 (5 bases). Germline V gene sequence: CDR1 SGDLS, CDR2 YYNGEE. The CDR3 runs to 14 residues. With 0 bases removed from V and 6 bases from J, the gap between germline ends came to 10 bases. The CDR3 DNA is TGTGCCAGCAGCGTAGGGCGACAGTCCAATGAGCAGTTCTTC. Translating it yields CASSVGRQSNEQFF.

This chain connects TRBV7-2 to TRBJ2-5; D may match TRBD1 or TRBD2 (5 bases each). Germline V gives CDR1 SGHTA, CDR2 FQGNSA. With 5 bases removed from V and 7 bases from J, the gap between germline ends came to 23 bases. The CDR3 sequence is 16 residues long. The CDR3 coding sequence is TGTGCCAGCAGCGTCGTGGTACCGGGACCCGAAGTGACCCAGTACTTC. Translation gives CASSVVVPGPEVTQYF.

This clonotype was detected ten times or more. The chain uses TRBV6-1 and TRBJ2-7; 9 nucleotides line up with TRBD1. V lost 7 bases, J lost 2 bases, and 12 bases stayed unmatched. There are 16 residues in the CDR3. Germline V lookup: CDR1 MNHNS, CDR2 SASEGT. This CDR3 reads CASKKSRQGGTYEQYF. The DNA of the CDR3 is TGTGCCAGCAAAAAAAGTCGACAGGGGGGTACCTACGAGCAGTACTTC.

A few counts support this clonotype. The V call is TRBV7-7, the J call TRBJ2-5; 9 bases line up with TRBD1. The CDR3 extends over 15 amino acids. Germline-derived CDR1 and CDR2 are SSHAT and FNYEAQ (reference sequence). J lost 5 bases, V lost 5 bases, and 9 bases had no gene match. The CDR3 here is CASSRRDRVAETQYF. The CDR3 DNA is TGTGCCAGCAGCAGGCGGGACAGGGTGGCGGAGACCCAGTACTTC.

This clonotype was observed a few times. The V and J genes are TRBV7-3 and TRBJ2-3; D gene ambiguous. Germline V gene sequence: CDR1 SGHTA, CDR2 FQGTGA. The CDR3 runs 15 residues. Trimming shortened V by 2 bases and J by 0 bases, and 9 bases separated the two germline ends. The CDR3 bases are TGTGCCAGCAGCTTAGTTCACAGAAGCACAGATACGCAGTATTTT. Translation: CASSLVHRSTDTQYF.

The chain joins TRBV20-1 to TRBJ2-7, with D possibly matching TRBD2 (5 bases). The CDR3 has 14 residues. Trimming cost V 6 bases and J 2 bases, with 17 bases left between them. CDR1 is DFQATT, CDR2 SNEGSKA, per germline (reference sequence). CDR3 coding DNA: TGCAGTGCGGAGAGGGATCCTACAGCCTACGAGCAGTACTTC. Residues: CSAERDPTAYEQYF.

In this sample, this clonotype turned up a few times. The chain joins TRBV20-1 to TRBJ2-7; 11 bases agree with TRBD2. Germline-derived CDR1 and CDR2 are DFQATT and SNEGSKA (reference sequence). The CDR3 contains 14 residues. V shed 6 bases, J shed 2 bases, and the junction held 6 bases outside the gene matches. The CDR3 is CSATTGLAAYEQYF. CDR3 DNA: TGCAGTGCCACAACGGGACTAGCGGCCTACGAGCAGTACTTC.

The J gene is TRBJ2-1, the V gene TRBV10-3; D ambiguous. The CDR3 spans 14 residues. Germline V gene data show CDR1 as ENHRY and CDR2 as SYGVKD. V lost 5 bases and J 7 bases, leaving 15 bases between the germline ends. The CDR3 DNA reads TGTGCCATCAGTACCGACCAGAGTAGAAATGAGCAGTTCTTC. Its protein is CAISTDQSRNEQFF.

This clonotype was found a few times. The chain is built from TRBV7-9 and TRBJ1-1; D is ambiguous. The CDR3 is 16 amino acids. Germline loops: CDR1 SEHNR, CDR2 FQNEAQ (reference sequence). V was clipped by 3 bases and J by 5 bases, with 19 bases between them. Here the CDR3 reads CASSFTALTSGTEAFF. In DNA, the CDR3 is TGTGCCAGCAGCTTTACGGCATTAACATCGGGGACTGAAGCTTTCTTT.